What follows are 20 T cell receptor beta chains derived from one specimen sequenced in a study of Ad26.COV2.S vaccination and SARS-CoV-2 variants. Sequenced by immunoSEQ multiplex PCR; TCRdb stores in-frame clones only, minus some. The repertoire includes a few hundred thousand clones, 80% to 90% of them detected once, and 3.4% sits in the top ten. Treatment: over 15 received Ad26.COV2.S at low or high dose, single or two shots; roughly five received placebo; per-sample allocation not given. After the first vaccine or placebo injection, samples were drawn on day 63. The specimen was peripheral blood, collected in a trial of Ad26.COV2.S vaccine versus placebo. These receptors came from a person between 18 and 60 years old who received the Ad26.COV2.S COVID-19 vaccine or a placebo.

In DNA, the CDR3 is TGTGCCAGCAGCCAAGCTAATTCACCCCTCCACTTT. Translation gives CASSQANSPLHF. The chain employs TRBV14 and TRBJ1-6, with no clear D. This CDR3 has 12 amino acids. V was shortened by 1 base and J by 6 bases, with 1 base between the two germline ends. CDR1 is SGHDN, CDR2 FVKESK, per germline.

The chain is built from TRBV24-1 and TRBJ2-3; D call uncertain. This CDR3 is 13 amino acids long. Germline CDR1 and CDR2: KGHDR and SFDVKD. V lost 3 bases, J lost 0 bases, and 3 bases lay in between. CDR3 bases: TGTGCCACCAGTGATCTCAGCACAGATACGCAGTATTTT. Translation: CATSDLSTDTQYF.

This sequence joins TRBV27 and TRBJ2-2; D is perhaps TRBD1 or TRBD2 (5 bases each). The CDR3 contains 14 residues. The germline V gene has CDR1 MNHEY and CDR2 SMNVEV (reference sequence). The V gene lost 6 bases and the J gene lost 4 bases, with 12 bases spanning the gap. The DNA for the CDR3 is TGTGCCAGCAGACCCGGGACGGCCACCGGGGAGCTGTTTTTT. Translated: CASRPGTATGELFF.

This clone was counted between two and nine times. V usage is TRBV5-6 and J usage is TRBJ1-6; TRBD1 matches 7 bases. Per the germline V gene, CDR1 is SGHDT and CDR2 is YYEEEE. CDR3 length: 14 amino acids. V lost 3 bases and J lost 9; bases outside the gene matches: 6. The CDR3: CASSWGDSGSPLHF. DNA for the CDR3: TGTGCCAGCAGCTGGGGGGACAGTGGTTCACCCCTCCACTTT.

J is TRBJ2-5 and V is TRBV9, with a possible D match to TRBD2 (5 bases). This CDR3 spans 15 amino acids. V gave up 3 bases and J gave up 1 base, with 13 bases separating them. Germline V gives CDR1 SGDLS, CDR2 YYNGEE. The CDR3 DNA sequence: TGTGCCAGCAGCGCCGCGGACTTGGCCCAAGAGACCCAGTACTTC. It translates to CASSAADLAQETQYF.

This rearrangement joins TRBV9 to TRBJ1-6; 8 nucleotides line up with TRBD1. The germline V gene has CDR1 SGDLS and CDR2 YYNGEE. With V trimmed by 0 bases and J by 9 bases, 5 bases remained unmatched. The CDR3 has 15 amino acids. Written as DNA, the CDR3 is TGTGCCAGCAGCGTAGACGGACAGGGCACTTCACCCCTCCACTTT. This gives the protein CASSVDGQGTSPLHF.

The chain carries TRBV29-1 and TRBJ1-2; the D is unclear. V shed 4 bases and J shed 8 bases, with 17 bases lying between them. The germline V gene has CDR1 SQVTM and CDR2 ANQGSEA. The CDR3 is 13 amino acids. This CDR3 reads CSVAVDGLFGYTF. The CDR3 DNA follows: TGCAGCGTTGCCGTGGACGGCCTATTCGGCTACACCTTC.

This clone was detected only once. The gene calls are TRBV6-6 and TRBJ1-5; 7 bases match TRBD1. This CDR3 region has 16 residues. J gave up 0 bases and V 2 bases, and 4 bases lay outside the gene matches. CDR1 MNHNY and CDR2 SVGAGI come from the germline V gene (reference sequence). The CDR3 loop is CASSYPQGGSNQPQHF. As DNA, the CDR3 is TGTGCCAGCAGTTACCCTCAGGGGGGTAGCAATCAGCCCCAGCATTTT.

The rearrangement joins TRBV7-9 to TRBJ1-2; D remains unclear. Trimming cost V 1 base and J 4 bases, with 10 bases left between them. The CDR3 runs to 14 residues. Germline loops: CDR1 SEHNR, CDR2 FQNEAQ (reference sequence). CDR3 in DNA: TGTGCCAGCAGCTTAGACCGGGGTATCTATGGCTACACCTTC. This codes for CASSLDRGIYGYTF. Together with reference TRBV7-9 and TRBJ1-2, the CDR3 gives the full variable domain: DTGVSQNPRHKITKRGQNVTFRCDPISEHNRLYWYRQTLGQGPEFLTYFQNEAQLEKSRLLSDRFSAERPKGSFSTLEIQRTEQGDSAMYLCASSLDRGIYGYTFGSGTRLTVV.

In its sample, this clone was seen once. V usage is TRBV15 and J usage is TRBJ2-5; D remains ambiguous. Trimming stripped 5 bases from V and 5 bases from J, with 12 bases between. There are 13 residues in the CDR3. Looked up from germline, CDR1 is LNHNV and CDR2 is YYDKDF (reference sequence). CDR3 nucleotides: TGTGCCACCAGCCGAGGTCCGGCGGAGACCCAGTACTTC. This codes for CATSRGPAETQYF.

The chain links TRBV21-1 to TRBJ1-2. TRBV21-1 is flagged as a pseudogene. The CDR3 loop spans 12 amino acids. The CDR3 sequence is CASSRGDYGYTF. CDR3 sequence (DNA): TGTGCCAGCAGTCGGGGGGACTATGGCTACACCTTC.

V usage is TRBV30 and J usage is TRBJ1-2; 8 nucleotides agree with TRBD1. V lost 5 bases and J lost 4; bases outside the gene matches: 6. The CDR3 length is 13 residues. Germline CDR1 reads GTSNPN; CDR2 reads SVGIG (reference sequence). The CDR3 is CAWVGTGLYGYTF. The CDR3 nucleotides read TGTGCCTGGGTCGGGACAGGCCTCTATGGCTACACCTTC.

The chain carries TRBV5-1 and TRBJ2-5; 14 nucleotides line up with TRBD2. V dropped 3 bases and J dropped 5; count of bases not matched to a gene: 6. The CDR3 spans 16 residues. Germline lookup yields CDR1 SGHRS and CDR2 YFSETQ. The DNA of the CDR3 is TGCGCCAGCAGCTCGGGACTAGCGGGGGCAGAGGAGACCCAGTACTTC. Its translation is CASSSGLAGAEETQYF.

The chain has TRBV19 and TRBJ1-2, with a weak D call TRBD1 (6 bases). Trimming took off 4 bases at V and 0 bases at J, with 15 bases between the two ends. The germline CDR1 and CDR2 sequences are LNHDA and SQIVND (reference sequence). The CDR3 sequence is 16 residues long. CDR3 bases: TGTGCCAGTAGTACTACGACAGGATCTACTAACTATGGCTACACCTTC. Protein: CASSTTTGSTNYGYTF.

V and J are TRBV30 and TRBJ2-2, with D uncertain. V was shortened by 2 bases and J by 1 base, with 8 bases between the two germline ends. The CDR3 is 14 amino acids. CDR1 GTSNPN and CDR2 SVGIG come from the germline V gene (reference sequence). The CDR3 region has the DNA TGTGCCTGGAGTATCGACTGGAACACCGGGGAGCTGTTTTTT. This gives the protein CAWSIDWNTGELFF. The entire variable domain, with the rest obtained from reference TRBV30 and TRBJ2-2, is as follows: SQTIHQWPATLVQPVGSPLSLECTVEGTSNPNLYWYRQAAGRGLQLLFYSVGIGQISSEVPQNLSASRPQDRQFILSSKKLLLSDSGFYLCAWSIDWNTGELFFGEGSRLTVL.

The rearrangement uses TRBV20-1 and TRBJ2-5; D call uncertain. V was clipped by 3 bases and J by 2 bases, with 13 bases between them. In germline, CDR1 is DFQATT, CDR2 SNEGSKA (reference sequence). The CDR3 length is 14 residues. The CDR3 here is CSASDAQKQETQYF. In nucleotides, the CDR3 is TGCAGTGCTAGTGATGCCCAAAAACAAGAGACCCAGTACTTC.

This clone was recorded only once. The CDR3 region has the DNA TGTGCCAGCAGTTCGACAGGGGGTGTGGGCACTGAAGCTTTCTTT. Protein product: CASSSTGGVGTEAFF. The chain joins TRBV6-5 to TRBJ1-1; 9 nucleotides agree with TRBD1. Germline values: CDR1 MNHEY, CDR2 SVGAGI. The CDR3 consists of 15 residues. The ends lost 4 bases at V and 4 bases at J; junction bases unmatched: 7.

This clone came up once. This chain connects TRBV6-5 to TRBJ2-3; 9 nucleotides line up with TRBD2. Germline CDR1 is MNHEY and CDR2 is SVGAGI. The CDR3 runs 16 residues. Trimming took 0 bases from V and 4 from J; bases not matched to a gene: 5. CDR3 DNA: TGTGCCAGCAGTTACTCGTGGCGGGGGGGGTCAGATACGCAGTATTTT. Protein product: CASSYSWRGGSDTQYF.

This chain connects TRBV5-1 to TRBJ2-7; 8 nucleotides agree with TRBD1. The trim removed 7 bases at V and 6 bases at J, leaving 15 bases unmatched. The CDR3 is made up of 15 amino acids. CDR1 is SGHRS and CDR2 is YFSETQ in the germline V gene. CDR3 sequence: CASAVDRIQGGEQYF. The CDR3, as DNA: TGCGCCAGCGCTGTCGACCGGATACAGGGGGGCGAGCAGTACTTC.

The chain joins TRBV30 to TRBJ2-7; maybe TRBD1 (5 bases). Trimming took 2 bases from V and 5 from J, leaving 10 bases between them. The CDR3 spans 12 residues. Germline lookup yields CDR1 GTSNPN and CDR2 SVGIG (reference sequence). The CDR3 region has the DNA TGTGCCTGGAGTCAGGGCTACCACGAGCAGTACTTC. Its protein is CAWSQGYHEQYF.